This T cell receptor beta chain was identified in a study of cytomegalovirus exposure and HLA in healthy donors. As regards this clone: Its antigen is unidentified.

The PCR contained 60 Vbeta and 13 Jbeta primers. Repertoires were generated with immunoSEQ multiplex PCR, while TCRdb's copy carries only in-frame clones and drops some. The sample gives some 200,000 clones, approximately 80% of which show up once; 2.9% is in the top ten. Notes on the study in general: Later analysis identified a missense DCLRE1C variant that was linked to TCR beta V- and J-gene trimming.

The CDR3 has 16 residues. With 7 bases removed from V and 2 bases from J, the gap between germline ends came to 21 bases. In germline, CDR1 is SGHNT, CDR2 YYREEE (reference sequence). The material sequenced was PBMCs. The V and J genes are TRBV5-4 and TRBJ2-5; a weak D match, TRBD2 (5 bases). The TCR comes from a woman in her 30s in good health and CMV-seronegative. CDR3 residues: CASAPEREGWQETQYF. The CDR3 DNA follows: TGTGCCAGCGCTCCTGAGAGGGAAGGATGGCAAGAGACCCAGTACTTC.